The source of this T cell receptor beta chain is a study of beta chain features in type 1 diabetes. Germline assignment: CDR1 MNHEY and CDR2 SMNVEV (reference sequence). The ends lost 5 bases at V and 2 bases at J; junction bases unmatched: 6. CDR3 size: 14 residues. Remarks on this clone: Its specificity is unknown.

Study-wide points: A greater similarity of naive, central memory and Treg TCRB repertoires was seen among patients than among healthy donors. Shortening that was moderate but significant affected the TCRB CDR3s of Type 1 diabetes patients in all four CD4+ subsets. There was no resolution here of whether HLA type influences TCRB rearrangement.

What was sequenced were expressed TCRB transcripts, since all of the isolated RNA had been reverse transcribed. Produced via immunoSEQ multiplex PCR; TCRdb's table is partial and in-frame only. The sample lists more than 300,000 clones, roughly 12% occurring once. The clonotype comes from a man between 18 and 29 years old in good health. The chain recombines TRBV27 with TRBJ2-7; TRBD1 matches 7 bases. The sample taken for sequencing was naive CD4+ T cells from blood. CDR3 coding DNA: TGTGCCAGCAGTCCACGACAGGGCCCCTACGAGCAGTACTTC. Residues: CASSPRQGPYEQYF.